This entry lists 18 T cell receptor beta chains sequenced from one sample in a study of identifying expanded T cells in peripheral blood. Produced via immunoSEQ multiplex PCR; TCRdb's table is partial and in-frame only. The sample has approximately 50,000 clones; 70% to 85% are singletons. Sequencing was performed on blood. These receptors all stem from a person aged 18 to 75 in good health.

This chain's CDR3 is CAWKRKGPTNEKLFF. The CDR3 region has the DNA TGTGCCTGGAAAAGAAAGGGACCAACTAATGAAAAACTGTTTTTT. The chain carries TRBV30 and TRBJ1-4; TRBD1 might be the D (5 bases). Trimming pared 4 bases from V and 0 bases from J, leaving 12 bases between. CDR3 size: 15 residues. Looked up from germline, CDR1 is GTSNPN and CDR2 is SVGIG (reference sequence). Complete variable domain (other parts from reference TRBV30 and TRBJ1-4): SQTIHQWPATLVQPVGSPLSLECTVEGTSNPNLYWYRQAAGRGLQLLFYSVGIGQISSEVPQNLSASRPQDRQFILSSKKLLLSDSGFYLCAWKRKGPTNEKLFFGSGTQLSVL.

This clone is a singleton in its sample. The J gene is TRBJ2-3, the V gene TRBV7-9, with a tentative D call TRBD2 (6 bases). The germline gives CDR1 SEHNR, CDR2 FQNEAQ (reference sequence). This CDR3 comprises 15 residues. The germline V and J ends were trimmed by 5 bases and 3 bases, with 15 bases remaining between them. The CDR3 DNA reads TGTGCCAGCAGCCAACGGGACTCTGGGACAGATACGCAGTATTTT. Residues: CASSQRDSGTDTQYF.

This clone was counted only a few times. The chain links TRBV19 to TRBJ1-2; D remains ambiguous. The CDR3 loop spans 13 amino acids. Germline CDR1 and CDR2: LNHDA and SQIVND (reference sequence). The V gene lost 3 bases and the J gene lost 3 bases, with 8 bases spanning the gap. CDR3 nucleotides: TGTGCCAGTAGTATGCCAGGAGACTATGGCTACACCTTC. Amino acids: CASSMPGDYGYTF.

The chain recombines TRBV7-9 with TRBJ2-5; weak D call: TRBD1 (6 bases). Germline CDR1 and CDR2: SEHNR and FQNEAQ (reference sequence). CDR3 size: 15 residues. V lost 2 bases to trimming and J lost 6 bases, with 16 bases between them. CDR3 protein: CASSLNWAGDQTQYF. CDR3 in DNA: TGTGCCAGCAGCTTAAACTGGGCAGGGGACCAGACCCAGTACTTC.

V usage is TRBV27 and J usage is TRBJ1-5, with a weak D call TRBD1 (5 bases). Trimming left V 3 bases short and J 4 bases short, with 10 bases between. Per germline, CDR1 MNHEY and CDR2 SMNVEV (reference sequence). This CDR3 is 14 amino acids long. The CDR3 DNA follows: TGTGCCAGCAGTTTTGGGCAGGGAAATCAGCCCCAGCATTTT. It specifies CASSFGQGNQPQHF.

The chain employs TRBV5-6 and TRBJ1-6; the D is unclear. Trimming pared 3 bases from V and 2 bases from J, leaving 9 bases between. CDR1 SGHDT and CDR2 YYEEEE come from the germline V gene. CDR3 length: 15 amino acids. CDR3 nucleotide sequence: TGTGCCAGCAGCTCCGGGCCTCCCTATAATTCACCCCTCCACTTT. Translating it yields CASSSGPPYNSPLHF.

This clone was observed a single time. The chain joins TRBV23-1 to TRBJ1-2; 8 nucleotides match TRBD1. TRBV23-1 is an open reading frame whose function is uncertain. This CDR3 is built from 14 residues. J was trimmed by 8 bases and V by 4 bases; bases with no gene match: 9. In DNA, the CDR3 is TGCGCCAGCAGTCCCTGTCCCAGGACAGGGGGCTACACCTTC. This codes for CASSPCPRTGGYTF.

The V call is TRBV7-2, the J call TRBJ2-5; 10 nucleotides line up with TRBD1. CDR1 SGHTA and CDR2 FQGNSA come from the germline V gene. The CDR3 runs 16 residues. The ends lost 5 bases at V and 10 bases at J; junction bases unmatched: 16. The CDR3 spells CASSVPGTGAAGGQYF. The DNA for the CDR3 is TGTGCCAGCAGCGTCCCCGGGACAGGGGCAGCCGGCGGCCAGTACTTC.

This clone was seen once. This sequence joins TRBV7-2 and TRBJ2-5; 10 bases map to TRBD2. CDR3 length equals 13 residues. After removal of 3 bases from V and 5 bases from J, the junction contained 0 bases not matched to a gene. CDR1 is SGHTA, CDR2 FQGNSA, per germline. The CDR3 nucleotides are TGTGCCAGCAGCTTTAGCGGGGGGGAGACCCAGTACTTC. As protein: CASSFSGGETQYF.

The rearrangement joins TRBV5-4 to TRBJ2-5; 8 bases are shared with TRBD1. V was pared by 2 bases and J by 1 base, with 1 base of the junction left unmatched. CDR3 length equals 14 residues. The germline CDR1 and CDR2 sequences are SGHNT and YYREEE (reference sequence). The CDR3 protein is CASSFGQGQETQYF. DNA for the CDR3: TGTGCCAGCAGCTTTGGACAGGGCCAAGAGACCCAGTACTTC.

The chain has TRBV6-4 and TRBJ2-7; D might be TRBD1 or TRBD2, each matching 5 bases. V was cut by 7 bases and J by 9 bases, with 16 bases left in between. The CDR3 contains 12 residues. CDR1 and CDR2 from the germline V gene are MRHNA and SNTAGT. In nucleotides, the CDR3 is TGTGCCAGCATTGTCGGGGCCGCTAGGCAGTACGTC. Protein sequence: CASIVGAARQYV.

The chain employs TRBV9 and TRBJ2-2; 10 positions agree with TRBD2. This CDR3 has 16 residues. The germline gives CDR1 SGDLS, CDR2 YYNGEE. Trimming at V came to 4 bases and at J to 1 base, leaving 4 bases not matched to a gene. The CDR3 sequence is CASSIPSGGNTGELFF. For the CDR3, the DNA is TGTGCCAGCAGCATACCTAGCGGGGGGAACACCGGGGAGCTGTTTTTT.

V and J are TRBV19 and TRBJ1-3; unclear D gene. Deletions cut 3 bases from V and 0 bases from J, with 6 bases between. CDR3 size: 14 residues. Germline V gene lookup returns CDR1 LNHDA and CDR2 SQIVND (reference sequence). This chain's CDR3 is CASSIQSSGNTIYF. CDR3 nucleotides: TGTGCCAGTAGTATCCAATCCTCTGGAAACACCATATATTTT.

The J gene is TRBJ2-7, the V gene TRBV5-1; 7 nucleotides align to TRBD1. Germline lookup yields CDR1 SGHRS and CDR2 YFSETQ. The CDR3 has 16 amino acids. V gave up 1 base and J gave up 5 bases; unmatched junction bases: 12. The CDR3 DNA sequence: TGCGCCAGCAGCTTGTATAGGCGGGTGACAGGGAACGAGCAGTACTTC. This encodes CASSLYRRVTGNEQYF.

The CDR3 bases are TGCGCCAGCAGTGAGTACTCAGGTGAAGCTTTCTTT. Protein: CASSEYSGEAFF. This rearrangement joins TRBV10-2 to TRBJ1-1; D is unclear. The CDR3 length is 12 residues. V was pared by 1 base and J by 7 bases, with 7 bases between. Per the germline V gene, CDR1 is WSHSY and CDR2 is SAAADI.

This clone was detected a few times. This chain links TRBV12-5 with TRBJ1-2; D is uncertain. V was clipped by 1 base and J by 2 bases, with 11 bases between them. This CDR3 comprises 15 residues. Germline CDR1 is LGHNT and CDR2 is FRNRAP. The CDR3 here is CASGLAQPGNYGYTF. As DNA, the CDR3 is TGTGCTAGTGGTTTGGCACAGCCCGGGAACTATGGCTACACCTTC.

The chain carries TRBV2 and TRBJ2-1; the match to TRBD2 covers 7 bases. Germline values: CDR1 SNHLY, CDR2 FYNNEI. V lost 6 bases to trimming and J lost 6 bases; unmatched junction nucleotides: 5. The CDR3 has 13 amino acids. The CDR3 is CASRATSSNEQFF. DNA of the CDR3: TGTGCCAGCAGGGCGACTAGCAGCAATGAGCAGTTCTTC.

This clone has only a few counts. The genes are TRBV6-5 and TRBJ2-7, with 7 bases lining up with TRBD1. The CDR3 contains 14 residues. The J segment lost 7 bases and the V segment lost 5 bases, leaving 11 bases of the junction unmatched. Looked up from germline, CDR1 is MNHEY and CDR2 is SVGAGI. The CDR3 nucleotides are TGTGCCAGCAGTAAGACAGGGTCCCGACGGGAGCAGTACTTC. Translation gives CASSKTGSRREQYF.